The 30 T cell receptor beta chains in this list originate from one sample, sequenced in a study of CD8+ T cells in alopecia areata. TCR sequencing used cDNA made by reverse transcription of extracted RNA. The data were produced by immunoSEQ multiplex PCR, yet TCRdb's version contains in-frame clones alone and is incomplete. The sample consists of over 150,000 clones, 63% of them appearing once. The starting material was CD4+ T cells sorted from blood, obtained at week 0. All receptors derive from a human donor with alopecia areata.

V usage is TRBV30 and J usage is TRBJ1-5; a weak D match, TRBD1 (6 bases). The CDR3 totals 15 residues. In germline, CDR1 is GTSNPN, CDR2 SVGIG (reference sequence). Trimming took off 3 bases at V and 6 bases at J, with 18 bases between the two ends. CDR3 nucleotides: TGTGCCTGGAGCGGACAGCCGGTTAAGGGTCAGCCCCAGCATTTT. Translation: CAWSGQPVKGQPQHF. The whole variable domain, filled in from reference TRBV30 and TRBJ1-5, reads SQTIHQWPATLVQPVGSPLSLECTVEGTSNPNLYWYRQAAGRGLQLLFYSVGIGQISSEVPQNLSASRPQDRQFILSSKKLLLSDSGFYLCAWSGQPVKGQPQHFGDGTRLSIL.

This chain links TRBV5-6 with TRBJ1-5, with D perhaps TRBD1 (6 bases). CDR1 SGHDT and CDR2 YYEEEE come from the germline V gene. The CDR3 loop spans 14 amino acids. V was cut by 0 bases and J by 5 bases, with 9 bases left in between. This CDR3 reads CASSLGAGDQPQHF. In DNA form, the CDR3 reads TGTGCCAGCAGCTTGGGGGCAGGGGATCAGCCCCAGCATTTT.

This clone was observed a single time. The chain is built from TRBV6-5 and TRBJ1-1, with D uncertain. Per germline, CDR1 MNHEY and CDR2 SVGAGI. The CDR3 length is 13 residues. Trimming removed 5 bases from V and 1 base from J, with 8 bases in between. The CDR3 nucleotides are TGTGCCAGCAGTGCCCTACGGAACACTGAAGCTTTCTTT. Translation: CASSALRNTEAFF.

J is TRBJ1-1 and V is TRBV6-5; D is unclear. This CDR3 has 13 residues. Trimming left V 2 bases short and J 4 bases short, with 8 bases between. Germline V lookup: CDR1 MNHEY, CDR2 SVGAGI. The CDR3 DNA sequence: TGTGCCAGCAGTTACCTTAAAATCACTGAAGCTTTCTTT. Protein: CASSYLKITEAFF.

This chain connects TRBV29-1 to TRBJ1-3; the D is unclear. The V and J ends lost 6 bases and 4 bases respectively, with 7 bases between them. The CDR3 length is 11 residues. The germline CDR1 and CDR2 sequences are SQVTM and ANQGSEA. CDR3 residues: CSVREGNTIYF. As DNA, the CDR3 is TGCAGCGTCCGGGAGGGAAACACCATATATTTT. The whole variable domain, remainder taken from reference TRBV29-1 and TRBJ1-3, is SAVISQKPSRDICQRGTSLTIQCQVDSQVTMMFWYRQQPGQSLTLIATANQGSEATYESGFVIDKFPISRPNLTFSTLTVSNMSPEDSSIYLCSVREGNTIYFGEGSWLTVV.

The chain carries TRBV25-1 and TRBJ2-7; no reliable D call. V was clipped by 5 bases and J by 2 bases, with 7 bases between them. The CDR3 covers 12 residues. Germline CDR1 reads MGHDK; CDR2 reads SYGVNS. The CDR3: CASSTLTYEQYF. The CDR3 nucleotides read TGTGCCAGCAGTACCCTGACCTACGAGCAGTACTTC.

This clone appeared a few times. The gene calls are TRBV5-1 and TRBJ2-1; D remains ambiguous. This CDR3 comprises 17 residues. Germline lookup yields CDR1 SGHRS and CDR2 YFSETQ. Trimming removed 4 bases at V and 0 bases at J, with 17 bases between. In DNA, the CDR3 is TGCGCCAGCAGCCAAGGAGCACCCCGGAGCTCCTACAATGAGCAGTTCTTC. It is translated as CASSQGAPRSSYNEQFF.

V gene TRBV20-1 combines with J gene TRBJ1-1; D call uncertain. CDR3 length: 11 residues. Trimming took 0 bases from V and 14 from J, leaving 13 bases between them. CDR1 DFQATT and CDR2 SNEGSKA come from the germline V gene (reference sequence). The CDR3 is CSARDALQLFF. In DNA form, the CDR3 reads TGCAGTGCTAGAGACGCACTACAGTTATTCTTT.

The chain links TRBV29-1 to TRBJ2-5; D may be TRBD2 (5 bases). V lost 4 bases and J 0 bases, leaving 9 bases between the germline ends. Per the germline V gene, CDR1 is SQVTM and CDR2 is ANQGSEA. The CDR3 is made up of 13 amino acids. Here the CDR3 reads CSVGREYQETQYF. CDR3 nucleotides: TGCAGCGTTGGAAGGGAGTACCAAGAGACCCAGTACTTC.

The chain employs TRBV29-1 and TRBJ2-1, with D tentatively TRBD2 (5 bases). Germline V gene data show CDR1 as SQVTM and CDR2 as ANQGSEA. The length of the CDR3 is 14 residues. The V and J ends lost 4 bases and 6 bases respectively, with 16 bases between them. CDR3 nucleotide sequence: TGCAGCGTTGTAGGACTCCCACTCTCCAATGAGCAGTTCTTC. Residues: CSVVGLPLSNEQFF.

The chain couples TRBV7-2 to TRBJ2-1; 8 positions agree with TRBD2. Germline V CDR1 and CDR2: SGHTA, FQGNSA. Trimming removed 0 bases from V and 8 bases from J; junction bases left unmatched: 9. The CDR3 is 16 residues long. The CDR3 DNA is TGTGCCAGCAGCTTAGCCGGGACTAGGGGGAACGATGAGCAGTTCTTC. Translated, it gives CASSLAGTRGNDEQFF.

This chain joins TRBV14 and TRBJ2-7, with TRBD1 matching 9 bases. The ends lost 4 bases at V and 5 bases at J; junction bases unmatched: 9. The CDR3 consists of 15 residues. Per germline, CDR1 SGHDN and CDR2 FVKESK. The CDR3 is CASSPTGTGRNEQYF. CDR3 sequence (DNA): TGTGCCAGCAGCCCAACGGGGACAGGGAGAAACGAGCAGTACTTC. The variable domain in full, with the rest retrieved from reference TRBV14 and TRBJ2-7, is EAGVTQFPSHSVIEKGQTVTLRCDPISGHDNLYWYRRVMGKEIKFLLHFVKESKQDESGMPNNRFLAERTGGTYSTLKVQPAELEDSGVYFCASSPTGTGRNEQYFGPGTRLTVT.

For this clone: This sample includes further DNA sequences coding for the same CDR3. CDR3 sequence (DNA): TGTGCCAGCTCACCGGACCGGGGGACCCAGTACTTC. It translates to CASSPDRGTQYF. The chain has TRBV18 and TRBJ2-5, with a possible D match to TRBD2 (5 bases). V shed 3 bases and J shed 7 bases, with 9 bases lying between them. The CDR3 has 12 amino acids. Germline V gene lookup returns CDR1 KGHSH and CDR2 LQKENI.

The chain combines TRBV2 with TRBJ2-5, with 10 bases matching TRBD2. Losses at the gene ends were 4 bases for V and 1 base for J; bases not matched to a gene: 6. Germline V gene lookup returns CDR1 SNHLY and CDR2 FYNNEI. The CDR3 is 16 amino acids. CDR3 in DNA: TGTGCCAGCAGTGCCCTCAGCGGGGGGGCCCAAGAGACCCAGTACTTC. It translates to CASSALSGGAQETQYF.

The V call is TRBV30, the J call TRBJ1-5; 8 bases align to TRBD1. The V gene end was trimmed by 1 base and the J gene end by 2 bases; junction bases not matched to a gene: 4. Germline CDR1 reads GTSNPN; CDR2 reads SVGIG (reference sequence). This CDR3 has 15 residues. In DNA, the CDR3 is TGTGCCTGGAGTGAGGAGACAGGGGGCAATCAGCCCCAGCATTTT. Its protein product is CAWSEETGGNQPQHF.

The chain uses TRBV5-1 and TRBJ2-2; D unresolved. This CDR3 comprises 13 residues. Germline CDR1 reads SGHRS; CDR2 reads YFSETQ. V was clipped by 3 bases and J by 4 bases, with 7 bases between them. CDR3 nucleotides: TGCGCCAGCAGCTCGCCGGGCACCGGGGAGCTGTTTTTT. Encoded protein: CASSSPGTGELFF.

The chain couples TRBV29-1 to TRBJ2-3; D may be TRBD2 (7 bases). The germline V gene encodes CDR1 SQVTM and CDR2 ANQGSEA. The CDR3 is 15 residues long. Trimming took 0 bases from V and 1 from J, leaving 11 bases between them. CDR3 residues: CSVEDWRGRTDTQYF. The CDR3, as DNA: TGCAGCGTTGAAGATTGGCGGGGGCGCACAGATACGCAGTATTTT.

This clone was recorded a few times. This sequence joins TRBV21-1 and TRBJ2-1. TRBV21-1 is annotated as a pseudogene. The CDR3 is made up of 11 amino acids. The CDR3 spells CASSKRAEQFF. As DNA, the CDR3 is TGTGCCAGCAGCAAACGGGCCGAGCAGTTCTTC.

This chain joins TRBV29-1 and TRBJ2-1, with 8 bases fitting TRBD1. The CDR3 totals 14 residues. V gave up 4 bases and J gave up 5 bases; unmatched junction bases: 7. The germline V gene has CDR1 SQVTM and CDR2 ANQGSEA. The CDR3, as DNA: TGCAGCGTTGGCCCAGGGGGCCTCGACAATGAGCAGTTCTTC. As protein: CSVGPGGLDNEQFF.

This chain joins TRBV30 and TRBJ1-3; TRBD1 matches at 7 bases. This CDR3 is built from 14 residues. V lost 5 bases, J lost 1 base, and 5 bases stayed unmatched. CDR1 is GTSNPN, CDR2 SVGIG, per germline (reference sequence). In nucleotides, the CDR3 is TGTGCCTGGGAGAACAGGGGATCTGGAAACACCATATATTTT. Amino acid sequence: CAWENRGSGNTIYF.

This rearrangement joins TRBV5-1 to TRBJ1-2; 9 bases are a match to TRBD1. J was trimmed by 6 bases and V by 4 bases; bases with no gene match: 7. This CDR3 is built from 14 residues. CDR1 SGHRS and CDR2 YFSETQ come from the germline V gene. CDR3 nucleotide sequence: TGCGCCAGCAGCCGGACAGGGGAGATGGATGGCTACACCTTC. This encodes CASSRTGEMDGYTF.

As for this clone: Other DNA sequences in the sample encode the same CDR3. This chain links TRBV5-1 with TRBJ2-6, with a tentative D call TRBD1 (6 bases). The CDR3 is 15 amino acids. Trimming cost V 4 bases and J 0 bases, with 8 bases left between them. The V gene's germline CDR1 is SGHRS and CDR2 YFSETQ. This CDR3 is CASSQQGSGANVLTF. CDR3 nucleotides: TGCGCCAGCAGCCAACAGGGCTCTGGGGCCAACGTCCTGACTTTC. Variable domain in full (rest from reference TRBV5-1 and TRBJ2-6): KAGVTQTPRYLIKTRGQQVTLSCSPISGHRSVSWYQQTPGQGLQFLFEYFSETQRNKGNFPGRFSGRQFSNSRSEMNVSTLELGDSALYLCASSQQGSGANVLTFGAGSRLTVL.

This clone occurred a few times. The chain combines TRBV29-1 with TRBJ2-5; D unclear. The CDR3 has 14 amino acids. V dropped 5 bases and J dropped 1 base, with 14 bases sitting between them. Germline V gene data show CDR1 as SQVTM and CDR2 as ANQGSEA. The CDR3 bases are TGCAGCGTTCCCCTCGGTGGCAGCCAAGAGACCCAGTACTTC. This sequence encodes CSVPLGGSQETQYF.

This clone was counted at least ten times. The chain employs TRBV19 and TRBJ1-2, with D tentatively TRBD1 (5 bases). V was shortened by 7 bases and J by 8 bases, with 17 bases between the two germline ends. Germline CDR1 and CDR2: LNHDA and SQIVND (reference sequence). CDR3 length equals 13 residues. The chain's CDR3 is CASTLGGGLGYTF. CDR3 sequence (DNA): TGTGCCAGTACCCTTGGGGGAGGGCTCGGCTACACCTTC.

The DNA for the CDR3 is TGCAGCGGTACACCGACACCGAACACTGAAGCTTTCTTT. Translation gives CSGTPTPNTEAFF. V gene TRBV29-1 combines with J gene TRBJ1-1; D remains unclear. The CDR3 totals 13 residues. Trimming took 7 bases from V and 1 from J, leaving 13 bases between them. Per the germline V gene, CDR1 is SQVTM and CDR2 is ANQGSEA. The entire variable domain, with the rest obtained from reference TRBV29-1 and TRBJ1-1, is as follows: SAVISQKPSRDICQRGTSLTIQCQVDSQVTMMFWYRQQPGQSLTLIATANQGSEATYESGFVIDKFPISRPNLTFSTLTVSNMSPEDSSIYLCSGTPTPNTEAFFGQGTRLTVV.

There are a few counts of this clone. The gene calls are TRBV25-1 and TRBJ2-7; the match to TRBD2 covers 8 bases. Trimming took 4 bases from V and 5 from J; bases not matched to a gene: 10. This CDR3 has 15 residues. Germline V lookup: CDR1 MGHDK, CDR2 SYGVNS. The CDR3 DNA sequence: TGTGCCAGCAGTGCGTCTGGCGGGGGGTCCGACGAGCAGTACTTC. The encoded protein is CASSASGGGSDEQYF.

This clone was observed once. This sequence joins TRBV29-1 and TRBJ1-2; 7 nucleotides align to TRBD1. Germline V gives CDR1 SQVTM, CDR2 ANQGSEA. This CDR3 contains 12 residues. With 7 bases clipped from V and 8 bases from J, the junction kept 10 bases outside the gene matches. CDR3 in DNA: TGCAGCGCCGTGGGACAGCCTACGGGCTACACCTTC. This gives the protein CSAVGQPTGYTF.

The chain carries TRBV27 and TRBJ2-7; 7 nucleotides agree with TRBD2. The CDR3 totals 14 residues. Germline lookup yields CDR1 MNHEY and CDR2 SMNVEV (reference sequence). The J segment lost 4 bases and the V segment lost 3 bases, leaving 6 bases of the junction unmatched. The CDR3 bases are TGTGCCAGCAGTTTGGGCGGGGGATATTACGAGCAGTACTTC. This gives the protein CASSLGGGYYEQYF.

CDR3 DNA: TGTGCCTGGAGTATATTCCGACTAGCGGGGGGTGATCAAGAGACCCAGTACTTC. It yields the protein CAWSIFRLAGGDQETQYF. The chain recombines TRBV30 with TRBJ2-5, with 13 bases that match TRBD2. The junction had 11 bases not matched to a gene; V was cut back by 2 bases and J by 2 bases. The CDR3 totals 18 residues. Germline V gene sequence: CDR1 GTSNPN, CDR2 SVGIG (reference sequence).

The chain recombines TRBV18 with TRBJ1-1; D is uncertain. The V end was cut by 7 bases, the J end by 2 bases, with 11 bases between. This CDR3 has 13 amino acids. Germline CDR1 reads KGHSH; CDR2 reads LQKENI. The CDR3 here is CASYIGVNTEAFF. CDR3 bases: TGTGCCAGCTATATTGGGGTTAACACTGAAGCTTTCTTT.